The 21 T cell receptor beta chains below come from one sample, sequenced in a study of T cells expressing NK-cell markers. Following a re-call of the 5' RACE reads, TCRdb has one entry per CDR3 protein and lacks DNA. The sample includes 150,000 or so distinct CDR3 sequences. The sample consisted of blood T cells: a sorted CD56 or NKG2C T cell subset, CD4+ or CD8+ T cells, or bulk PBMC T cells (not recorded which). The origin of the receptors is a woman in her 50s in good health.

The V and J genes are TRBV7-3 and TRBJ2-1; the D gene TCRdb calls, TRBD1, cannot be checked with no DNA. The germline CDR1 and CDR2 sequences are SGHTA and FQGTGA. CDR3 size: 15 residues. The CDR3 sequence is CASSLGTGGVNEQFF.

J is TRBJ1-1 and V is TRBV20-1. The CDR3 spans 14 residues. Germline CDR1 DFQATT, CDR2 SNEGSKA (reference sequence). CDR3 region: CSARESGGSAEAFF.

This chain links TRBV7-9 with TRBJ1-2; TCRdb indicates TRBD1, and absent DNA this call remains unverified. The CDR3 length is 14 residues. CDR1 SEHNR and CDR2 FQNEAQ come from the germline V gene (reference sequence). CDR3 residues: CASTHRTGEGGYTF.

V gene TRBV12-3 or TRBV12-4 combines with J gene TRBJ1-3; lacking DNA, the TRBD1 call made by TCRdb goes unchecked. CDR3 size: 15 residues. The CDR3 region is CASSFGGRLRNTIYF.

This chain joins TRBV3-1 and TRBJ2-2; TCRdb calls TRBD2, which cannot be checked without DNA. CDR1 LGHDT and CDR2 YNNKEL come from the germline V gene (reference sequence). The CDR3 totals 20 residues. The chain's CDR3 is CASSQPIGGWTSGFTGELFF.

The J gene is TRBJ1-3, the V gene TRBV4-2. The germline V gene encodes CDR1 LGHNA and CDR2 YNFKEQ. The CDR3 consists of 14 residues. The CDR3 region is CASSQAASGGTIYF.

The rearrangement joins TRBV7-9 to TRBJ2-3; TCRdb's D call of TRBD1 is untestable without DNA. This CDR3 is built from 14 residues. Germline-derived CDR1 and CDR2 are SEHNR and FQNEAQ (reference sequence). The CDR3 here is CASSGGPSTDTQYF.

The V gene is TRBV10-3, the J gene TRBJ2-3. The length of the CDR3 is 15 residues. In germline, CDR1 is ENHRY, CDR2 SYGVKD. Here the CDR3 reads CAISASLTSTDTQYF.

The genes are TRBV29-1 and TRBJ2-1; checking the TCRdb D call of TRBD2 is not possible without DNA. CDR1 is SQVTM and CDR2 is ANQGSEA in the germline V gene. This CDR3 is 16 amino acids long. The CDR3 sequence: CSVPTPIAGDYNEQFF.

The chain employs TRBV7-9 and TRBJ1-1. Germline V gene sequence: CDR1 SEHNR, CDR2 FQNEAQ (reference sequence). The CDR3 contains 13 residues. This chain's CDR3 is CASSLGSVAEAFF.

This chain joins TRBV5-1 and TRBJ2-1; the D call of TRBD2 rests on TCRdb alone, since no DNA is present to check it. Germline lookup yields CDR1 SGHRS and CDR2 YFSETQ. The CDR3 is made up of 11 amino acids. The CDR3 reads CASKEGHEQFF.

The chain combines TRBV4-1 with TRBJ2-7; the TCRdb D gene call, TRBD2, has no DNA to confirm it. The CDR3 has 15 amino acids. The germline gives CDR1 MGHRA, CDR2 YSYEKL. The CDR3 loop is CASSPQSSGIYEQYF.

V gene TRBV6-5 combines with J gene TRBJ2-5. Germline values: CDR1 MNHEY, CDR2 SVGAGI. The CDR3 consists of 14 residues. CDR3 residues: CASRFDNLAETQYF.

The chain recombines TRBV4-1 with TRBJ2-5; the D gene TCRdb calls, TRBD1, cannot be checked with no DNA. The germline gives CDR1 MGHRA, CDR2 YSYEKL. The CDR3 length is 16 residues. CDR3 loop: CASSQTGTGVGETQYF.

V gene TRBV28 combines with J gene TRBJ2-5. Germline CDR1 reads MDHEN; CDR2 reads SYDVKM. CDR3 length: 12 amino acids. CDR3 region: CASSLFQETQYF.

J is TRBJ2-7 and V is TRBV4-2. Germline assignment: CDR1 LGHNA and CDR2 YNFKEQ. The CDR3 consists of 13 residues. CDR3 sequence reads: CASSQAELGEQYF.

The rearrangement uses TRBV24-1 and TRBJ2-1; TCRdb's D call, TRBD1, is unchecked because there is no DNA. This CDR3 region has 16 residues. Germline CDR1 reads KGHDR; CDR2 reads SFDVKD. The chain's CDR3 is CATSDVGGQGLYEQFF.

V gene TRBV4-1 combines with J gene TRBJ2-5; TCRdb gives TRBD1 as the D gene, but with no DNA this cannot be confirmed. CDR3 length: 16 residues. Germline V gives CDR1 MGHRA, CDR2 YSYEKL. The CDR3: CASSQHPGSSQETQYF.

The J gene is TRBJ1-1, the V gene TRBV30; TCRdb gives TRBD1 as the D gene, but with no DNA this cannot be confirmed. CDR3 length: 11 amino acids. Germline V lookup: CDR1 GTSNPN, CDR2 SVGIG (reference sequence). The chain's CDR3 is CALRGNTEAFF.

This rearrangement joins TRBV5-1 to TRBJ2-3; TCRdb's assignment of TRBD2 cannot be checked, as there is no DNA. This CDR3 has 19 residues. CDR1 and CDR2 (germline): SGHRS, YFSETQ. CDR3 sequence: CASSWYLSTSGRGTDTQYF.

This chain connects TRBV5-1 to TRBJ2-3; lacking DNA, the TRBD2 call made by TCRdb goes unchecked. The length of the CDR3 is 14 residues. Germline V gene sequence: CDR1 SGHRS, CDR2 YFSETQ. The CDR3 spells CASSLAGGGDTQYF.